These 29 T cell receptor beta chains came from one sample sequenced in a study of patients and donors after allogeneic stem cell transplantation. TCRdb reprocessed the RT-PCR reads via MiXCR and lists one record per CDR3 protein. Of approximately 160,000 distinct CDR3 sequences listed, 24% were seen once; the top ten hold 26%. Specimen: blood, either unsorted or a sorted T cell fraction (not recorded which). These receptors originate from a human donor who was either an allogeneic HSCT recipient or a stem cell or donor lymphocyte infusion donor (not recorded which). It is not recorded whose cells these are; they may come from a transplant donor.

The chain recombines TRBV6-2 or TRBV6-3 with TRBJ2-1, with 7 bases aligning to TRBD1. The CDR3 is made up of 15 amino acids. Looked up from germline, CDR1 is MNHEY and CDR2 is SVGEGT. V shed 5 bases, J shed 4 bases, and the junction held 8 bases outside the gene matches. The CDR3 coding sequence is TGTGCCAGCAGTGAGACAGGGTTCCAATACAATGAGCAGTTCTTC. This translates into CASSETGFQYNEQFF.

This clonotype came up many times. The genes are TRBV30 and TRBJ1-5; 8 bases align to TRBD1. The CDR3 spans 15 residues. CDR1 and CDR2 (germline): GTSNPN, SVGIG (reference sequence). V lost 1 base and J lost 0; bases outside the gene matches: 2. CDR3 sequence reads: CAWSAGQGSNQPQHF. CDR3 bases: TGTGCCTGGAGTGCCGGACAGGGTAGCAATCAGCCCCAGCATTTT.

The chain carries TRBV21-1 and TRBJ2-5; the tabulated D call, TRBD2, remains unverified against the DNA. TRBV21-1 is assigned pseudogene status. There are 15 residues in the CDR3. In DNA form, the CDR3 reads TGTGCCAGCCGACACCAGCGGGAGAACAGGGAGACCCAGTACTTC. It specifies CASRHQRENRETQYF.

This clonotype was observed a few times. This sequence joins TRBV21-1 and TRBJ1-6; the table assigns TRBD1, which was not confirmed against the DNA. TRBV21-1 is flagged as a pseudogene. The CDR3 spans 12 residues. The CDR3 is CASSKGGGPLHF. The CDR3 nucleotides read TGTGCCAGCAGCAAAGGGGGGGGTCCCCTCCACTTT.

The V call is TRBV5-1, the J call TRBJ2-5; D not resolved. The CDR3 spans 14 residues. The germline CDR1 and CDR2 sequences are SGHRS and YFSETQ. The V gene lost 2 bases and the J gene lost 3 bases, with 11 bases spanning the gap. The CDR3 here is CASSFLVGKETQYF. The CDR3 bases are TGCGCCAGCAGCTTCTTGGTTGGAAAAGAGACCCAGTACTTC.

This clonotype was seen a handful of times. The chain has TRBV5-1 and TRBJ2-2; TRBD1 aligns across 8 bases. V shed 6 bases, J shed 1 base, and the junction held 5 bases outside the gene matches. The CDR3 length is 15 residues. Germline CDR1 SGHRS, CDR2 YFSETQ. CDR3 sequence: CASKDRGMNTGELFF. The CDR3 region has the DNA TGCGCCAGCAAAGACAGGGGAATGAACACCGGGGAGCTGTTTTTT. Full variable domain (rest looked up from reference TRBV5-1 and TRBJ2-2): KAGVTQTPRYLIKTRGQQVTLSCSPISGHRSVSWYQQTPGQGLQFLFEYFSETQRNKGNFPGRFSGRQFSNSRSEMNVSTLELGDSALYLCASKDRGMNTGELFFGEGSRLTVL.

The gene calls are TRBV7-2 and TRBJ1-6; possibly TRBD1 for D (6 bases). The V and J ends lost 5 bases and 10 bases respectively, with 18 bases between them. Germline loops: CDR1 SGHTA, CDR2 FQGNSA. This CDR3 has 15 amino acids. The CDR3 loop reads CASSPTGPTGSPLHF. DNA of the CDR3: TGTGCCAGCAGCCCTACAGGGCCTACAGGGTCACCCCTCCACTTT.

This clonotype has only a few counts. This chain uses TRBV20-1 with TRBJ2-1; 8 bases are shared with TRBD2. This CDR3 is 12 amino acids long. After removal of 4 bases from V and 8 bases from J, the junction contained 4 bases not matched to a gene. The germline CDR1 and CDR2 sequences are DFQATT and SNEGSKA (reference sequence). CDR3 protein: CSAIGLAHEQFF. The CDR3 coding sequence is TGCAGTGCTATCGGACTAGCCCATGAGCAGTTCTTC.

In its sample, this clonotype was seen a few times. The chain couples TRBV3-1 to TRBJ1-2, with D hard to call. Germline V gene lookup returns CDR1 LGHDT and CDR2 YNNKEL (reference sequence). The CDR3 is 13 amino acids. Trimming removed 0 bases from V and 4 bases from J, with 6 bases in between. The CDR3 protein is CASSQEWLYGYTF. In DNA, the CDR3 is TGTGCCAGCAGCCAAGAGTGGCTCTATGGCTACACCTTC.

This chain links TRBV5-1 with TRBJ2-3; D gene ambiguous. V dropped 3 bases and J dropped 4 bases, with 15 bases sitting between them. Germline V gene data show CDR1 as SGHRS and CDR2 as YFSETQ. The CDR3 extends over 15 amino acids. CDR3 coding DNA: TGCGCCAGCAGCTGGTTCACCGGCGAGGCAGATACGCAGTATTTT. Translating gives CASSWFTGEADTQYF.

This clonotype has just a few counts. The J gene is TRBJ2-5, the V gene TRBV3-1; no clear D. Trimming pared 3 bases from V and 4 bases from J, leaving 6 bases between. Germline-derived CDR1 and CDR2 are LGHDT and YNNKEL (reference sequence). This CDR3 spans 12 amino acids. The CDR3 loop is CASSQLGETQYF. For the CDR3, the DNA is TGTGCCAGCAGCCAGCTAGGAGAGACCCAGTACTTC.

Sample share makes this clonotype medium-sized (0.01 to 0.1%). V gene TRBV9 combines with J gene TRBJ1-5, with D possibly TRBD1 on 6 matching bases. Looked up from germline, CDR1 is SGDLS and CDR2 is YYNGEE. V was clipped by 5 bases and J by 2 bases, with 14 bases between them. The CDR3 covers 15 residues. CDR3 region: CASSPEGGRNQPQHF. CDR3 nucleotides: TGTGCCAGCAGTCCGGAGGGGGGACGCAATCAGCCCCAGCATTTT.

This clonotype was detected only a few times. V usage is TRBV29-1 and J usage is TRBJ1-2; D is ambiguous. With 4 bases removed from V and 1 base from J, the gap between germline ends came to 10 bases. Germline CDR1 is SQVTM and CDR2 is ANQGSEA. The CDR3 loop spans 13 amino acids. The CDR3 is CSVVGARNYGYTF. In DNA form, the CDR3 reads TGCAGCGTTGTCGGTGCCCGTAACTATGGCTACACCTTC.

This chain uses TRBV4-1 with TRBJ1-4; 8 nucleotides agree with TRBD1. The length of the CDR3 is 15 residues. J gave up 5 bases and V 1 base, and 3 bases lay outside the gene matches. Per germline, CDR1 MGHRA and CDR2 YSYEKL. Here the CDR3 reads CASSQGDRLNEKLFF. The CDR3 DNA sequence: TGCGCCAGCAGCCAAGGGGACAGGCTCAATGAAAAACTGTTTTTT.

The V and J genes are TRBV20-1 and TRBJ2-1; 10 bases align to TRBD2. Trimming took 3 bases from V and 1 from J; bases not matched to a gene: 9. The germline V gene encodes CDR1 DFQATT and CDR2 SNEGSKA (reference sequence). This CDR3 spans 17 amino acids. The CDR3 is CSARRSVAGGSYNEQFF. For the CDR3, the DNA is TGCAGTGCTAGGCGGTCCGTAGCGGGAGGATCCTACAATGAGCAGTTCTTC.

This clonotype came up a few times. This chain links TRBV6-1 with TRBJ2-1, with 7 bases fitting TRBD2. CDR3 length: 18 amino acids. The germline V gene encodes CDR1 MNHNS and CDR2 SASEGT. Unmatched junction bases numbered 13, after V lost 5 bases and J lost 0 bases. The CDR3 region is CASSPGRLALSSYNEQFF. For the CDR3, the DNA is TGTGCCAGCAGTCCTGGGAGACTAGCCCTAAGCTCCTACAATGAGCAGTTCTTC.

The chain couples TRBV6-1 to TRBJ1-2; maybe TRBD1 (5 bases). The CDR3 has 14 amino acids. Germline CDR1 reads MNHNS; CDR2 reads SASEGT. V was shortened by 8 bases and J by 6 bases, with 19 bases between the two germline ends. The CDR3 protein is CASSRPLTENGYTF. The CDR3 DNA sequence: TGTGCCAGCTCCCGACCTTTGACAGAGAATGGCTACACCTTC.

The chain's CDR3 is CASSLWDGKEQFF. Here the CDR3 DNA reads TGTGCCAGCAGCTTATGGGACGGAAAAGAGCAGTTCTTC. V and J are TRBV7-3 and TRBJ2-1; perhaps D is TRBD1 or TRBD2 (5 bases each). There are 13 residues in the CDR3. Germline loops: CDR1 SGHTA, CDR2 FQGTGA. Trimming pared 2 bases from V and 10 bases from J, leaving 12 bases between.

Here the CDR3 reads CASRPSPADTQYF. The DNA for the CDR3 is TGTGCCAGCAGGCCCTCGCCGGCAGATACGCAGTATTTT. The chain joins TRBV12-3 or TRBV12-4 to TRBJ2-3; D is uncertain. Trimming pared 6 bases from V and 4 bases from J, leaving 11 bases between. The CDR3 is made up of 13 amino acids.

There are many counts of this clonotype. The chain combines TRBV20-1 with TRBJ1-2; TRBD1 agrees at 8 bases. The V gene end was trimmed by 0 bases and the J gene end by 3 bases; junction bases not matched to a gene: 6. Looked up from germline, CDR1 is DFQATT and CDR2 is SNEGSKA (reference sequence). The CDR3 runs to 15 residues. The CDR3 sequence is CSARDIPGQDYGYTF. In nucleotides, the CDR3 is TGCAGTGCTAGAGATATTCCGGGACAGGACTATGGCTACACCTTC.

The J gene is TRBJ2-3, the V gene TRBV12-3 or TRBV12-4; 7 positions match TRBD2. J was trimmed by 1 base and V by 6 bases; bases with no gene match: 7. CDR3 length equals 15 residues. Here the CDR3 reads CASSSGGTGTDTQYF. CDR3 in DNA: TGTGCCAGCAGCTCCGGGGGGACCGGCACAGATACGCAGTATTTT.

The V call is TRBV25-1, the J call TRBJ2-7, with 7 bases lining up with TRBD2. Trimming took 4 bases from V and 0 from J; bases not matched to a gene: 6. This CDR3 is 15 amino acids long. Germline V CDR1 and CDR2: MGHDK, SYGVNS. CDR3 bases: TGTGCCAGCAGTGGCACTAGCGCGAGCTCCTACGAGCAGTACTTC. Its translation: CASSGTSASSYEQYF.

This clonotype was observed a handful of times. This sequence joins TRBV7-9 and TRBJ2-7; D possibly corresponds to TRBD1 (5 bases). CDR1 SEHNR and CDR2 FQNEAQ come from the germline V gene (reference sequence). Trimming stripped 1 base from V and 7 bases from J, with 11 bases between. The CDR3 extends over 13 amino acids. The CDR3 protein is CASSLVQGEEQYF. CDR3 nucleotide sequence: TGTGCCAGCAGCTTAGTCCAGGGCGAAGAGCAGTACTTC. Full variable domain (missing parts from reference TRBV7-9 and TRBJ2-7): DTGVSQNPRHKITKRGQNVTFRCDPISEHNRLYWYRQTLGQGPEFLTYFQNEAQLEKSRLLSDRFSAERPKGSFSTLEIQRTEQGDSAMYLCASSLVQGEEQYFGPGTRLTVT.

The sample holds a few counts of this clonotype. The V call is TRBV7-9, the J call TRBJ2-5; the D is unclear. Germline assignment: CDR1 SEHNR and CDR2 FQNEAQ (reference sequence). The CDR3 spans 13 residues. V was shortened by 2 bases and J by 5 bases, with 9 bases between the two germline ends. The CDR3, as DNA: TGTGCCAGCAGCTTACTACTTCCGGAGACCCAGTACTTC. Translated, it gives CASSLLLPETQYF.

The chain couples TRBV11-2 to TRBJ2-5; 12 bases align to TRBD2. This CDR3 has 17 residues. The V segment lost 4 bases and the J segment 5 bases; nucleotides outside the gene matches: 11. Germline lookup yields CDR1 SGHAT and CDR2 FQNNGV. The CDR3 sequence is CASSSRRLAGVGETQYF. In DNA, the CDR3 is TGTGCCAGCAGCTCACGTAGACTAGCGGGAGTGGGGGAGACCCAGTACTTC. Full variable domain (remainder filled in from reference TRBV11-2 and TRBJ2-5): EAGVAQSPRYKIIEKRQSVAFWCNPISGHATLYWYQQILGQGPKLLIQFQNNGVVDDSQLPKDRFSAERLKGVDSTLKIQPAKLEDSAVYLCASSSRRLAGVGETQYFGPGTRLLVL.

About this clonotype: At one of its ends the junction is not consistent with the germline gene, which may arise from a read error. The rearrangement links TRBV6-5 to TRBJ1-2; 8 bases are shared with TRBD1. Germline V gene data show CDR1 as MNHEY and CDR2 as SVGAGI. This CDR3 has 17 residues. In nucleotides, the CDR3 is TGTGCCAGCAGTTACTCAGCCAGGGGGCTCCTTAACTATGCCTACACCTTC. Translating it yields CASSYSARGLLNYAYTF.

This clonotype came up a few times. This chain connects TRBV12-3 or TRBV12-4 to TRBJ1-2, with TRBD1 matching over 9 bases. The CDR3 extends over 14 amino acids. V shed 5 bases, J shed 2 bases, and the junction held 3 bases outside the gene matches. CDR3 in amino acids: CASSADRGNYGYTF. For the CDR3, the DNA is TGTGCCAGCAGTGCCGACAGGGGGAACTATGGCTACACCTTC.

The sample holds a few counts of this clonotype. The chain employs TRBV7-8 and TRBJ1-3; D call uncertain. V dropped 3 bases and J dropped 0 bases, with 12 bases sitting between them. Germline CDR1 SGHVS, CDR2 FQNEAQ. The CDR3 extends over 16 amino acids. The CDR3 DNA reads as TGTGCCAGCAGCTTCCGGGGTTCGTCCTCTGGAAACACCATATATTTT. It is translated as CASSFRGSSSGNTIYF.

This clonotype has a handful of counts. The V and J genes are TRBV12-3 or TRBV12-4 and TRBJ2-7, with 9 bases aligning to TRBD2. The J segment lost 2 bases and the V segment lost 7 bases, leaving 3 bases of the junction unmatched. The CDR3 has 13 amino acids. CDR3 nucleotide sequence: TGTGCCAGCATGTCTAGCGGGACCTACGAGCAGTACTTC. Translation: CASMSSGTYEQYF.